This T cell receptor beta chain was observed in a study of regulatory T cells in long-lasting Graves disease. Findings and caveats of the study: Preferential use of TRBV28, TRBJ1-2 and TRBJ2-5 was seen in persistent disease.

CDR1 is DFQATT and CDR2 is SNEGSKA in the germline V gene (reference sequence). V lost 3 bases to trimming and J lost 0 bases; unmatched junction nucleotides: 7. This CDR3 region has 18 residues. CDR3 regions were amplified by Arm-PCR using iRepertoire HTBI primers to build TCR beta libraries. TCRdb called the multiplex PCR reads again in MiXCR, with one record for every CDR3 protein. Of 400,000 to 500,000 distinct CDR3 sequences in the sample, roughly 17% were seen once. As for time point: newly diagnosed GD, antithyroid drugs for less than 3 months. PBMCs were the source of the RNA used for TCR sequencing. Notes on this clonotype: Its matching antigen is unknown.

These data were also filed under a second study, of T cells in Graves' hyperthyroidism and ophthalmopathy. That source notes: TCR CDR3 regions were first amplified by RT-PCR with HTBI primers.

The TCR sequence derives from a woman younger than 45 with Graves disease. The chain recombines TRBV20-1 with TRBJ2-1; 14 nucleotides agree with TRBD2. This sample comprised peripheral blood mononuclear cells (PBMCs), obtained at new diagnosis, from a patient treated with antithyroid drugs. In DNA form, the CDR3 reads TGCAGTGCTAGCCGACTAGCGGGAGGGGAAAGCTCCTACAATGAGCAGTTCTTC. Amino acids: CSASRLAGGESSYNEQFF.